Presented here are 2 T cell receptor beta chains from one specimen sequenced in a study of blood T cell repertoires in COVID-19. Assay: immunoSEQ multiplex PCR; the TCRdb copy retains only in-frame clones and omits some. Counted here are some 45,000 clones, 83% occurring once; the ten biggest clones make up approximately 8.4%. Input material: peripheral blood. The receptors here all came from an older man in a cohort sampled during active COVID-19.

This clone was counted only a few times. This chain connects TRBV5-6 to TRBJ2-7, with TRBD2 as a possible D gene (6 bases). This CDR3 spans 15 amino acids. Trimming stripped 2 bases from V and 4 bases from J, with 16 bases between. Germline values: CDR1 SGHDT, CDR2 YYEEEE. This CDR3 reads CASSFLPSAIYEQYF. CDR3 nucleotides: TGTGCCAGCAGCTTCCTACCTAGCGCTATTTACGAGCAGTACTTC.

The V and J genes are TRBV5-1 and TRBJ2-7; 11 bases are shared with TRBD1. Germline values: CDR1 SGHRS, CDR2 YFSETQ. This CDR3 has 15 amino acids. J was trimmed by 3 bases and V by 4 bases; bases with no gene match: 6. The CDR3 loop is CASSPRTGGGYEQYF. The DNA for the CDR3 is TGCGCCAGCAGCCCGAGGACAGGGGGCGGCTACGAGCAGTACTTC.